This T cell receptor beta chain was sequenced for a study of T cells in Graves' hyperthyroidism and ophthalmopathy. On the study more broadly: Blood from the periphery was taken at initial diagnosis, before any treatment.

The CDR3 spans 19 residues. The V gene lost 2 bases and the J gene lost 2 bases, with 24 bases spanning the gap. The germline V gene has CDR1 SGHTA and CDR2 FQGTGA. This clonotype was counted many times. The CDR3 regions of TCR beta were amplified from RNA transcripts. The HTBI primer set was used in a first-round RT-PCR of the TCR CDR3. TCRdb recomputed calls from the multiplex PCR reads with MiXCR, one row per CDR3 protein. Here the sample spans under 400,000 distinct CDR3 sequences, about 16% being singletons. Sequences were obtained from blood. This TCR was recovered from a woman aged 55-69 years with Graves' ophthalmopathy. The rearrangement joins TRBV7-3 to TRBJ2-5, with a possible D match to TRBD1 (6 bases). Written as DNA, the CDR3 is TGTGCCAGCAGCTTATCCCGGGACATCGCGTTGCTATTACAAGAGACCCAGTACTTC. Its protein product is CASSLSRDIALLLQETQYF.